This T cell receptor beta chain was observed in a study of tumor and adjacent non-tumor tissue in lung cancer. Turning to the study itself: There were approximately twelve adenocarcinoma, a couple of squamous cell carcinoma and 1 small cell lung cancer cases. On average, productive TCRbeta reads reached roughly 4 million per sample. Whole-study results and caveats: Higher tumor TCR diversity was associated with shorter survival.

This sample's RNA came from whole unsorted tissue. Distant lung tissue was collected more than 3 cm away from the tumor edge. A modified ARM-PCR protocol with three rounds of nested PCR amplified TCRbeta. TCRdb itself ran the multiplex PCR reads through MiXCR, one entry per CDR3 protein. Seen here are approximately 79,000 distinct CDR3 sequences, less than 85% observed once, and the top ten hold about two fifths. By proportion, this clonotype is medium-sized (0.01 to 0.1%). Its antigen remains unidentified. The germline V gene encodes CDR1 SGHNT and CDR2 YENEEA. The V and J ends lost 5 bases and 4 bases respectively, with 11 bases between them. This CDR3 region has 13 residues.

This chain links TRBV11-3 with TRBJ1-2, with D unresolved. Specimen: distant non-tumor lung tissue. This sequence originates from a man aged 65 to 79 with non-small cell lung cancer. CDR3 amino acids: CASSPRRSYGYTF. The CDR3 bases are TGTGCCAGCAGCCCGCGACGGAGCTATGGCTACACCTTC.